The sequence of this T cell receptor beta chain was determined in a study of T cells in Graves' hyperthyroidism and ophthalmopathy. Study results and caveats: Most clonotypes expanded in the thyroid (above 0.001) were also present in blood.

Concerning this clonotype: What it recognizes is unknown.

The authors deemed Graves' hyperthyroidism stable absent ophthalmopathy progression within 18 months. The study based diagnoses on clinical symptoms, serum thyroxine and TRAb, thyroid ultrasound and orbital computed tomography. This CDR3 is built from 15 residues. CDR1 is SGDLS and CDR2 is YYNGEE in the germline V gene. The V end lost 5 bases, the J end lost 4 bases, and 16 bases lay between the germline ends. Researchers amplified the TCR beta CDR3 regions from RNA transcripts. Using the HTBI primer set, a first-round RT-PCR was run on the TCR CDR3. TCRdb re-called the multiplex PCR reads through MiXCR, storing one row per CDR3 protein. The sample consists of some 510,000 distinct CDR3 sequences, 35% to 55% of them appearing once.

Sample: peripheral blood or thyroid tissue (not recorded which). The clonotype originates from a woman under 30 with Graves' hyperthyroidism. V is TRBV9 and J is TRBJ1-3, with D tentatively TRBD1 (5 bases). The CDR3 region is CASRGPGDDGNTIYF. The CDR3 nucleotides are TGTGCCAGCAGGGGACCTGGGGATGACGGAAACACCATATATTTT.